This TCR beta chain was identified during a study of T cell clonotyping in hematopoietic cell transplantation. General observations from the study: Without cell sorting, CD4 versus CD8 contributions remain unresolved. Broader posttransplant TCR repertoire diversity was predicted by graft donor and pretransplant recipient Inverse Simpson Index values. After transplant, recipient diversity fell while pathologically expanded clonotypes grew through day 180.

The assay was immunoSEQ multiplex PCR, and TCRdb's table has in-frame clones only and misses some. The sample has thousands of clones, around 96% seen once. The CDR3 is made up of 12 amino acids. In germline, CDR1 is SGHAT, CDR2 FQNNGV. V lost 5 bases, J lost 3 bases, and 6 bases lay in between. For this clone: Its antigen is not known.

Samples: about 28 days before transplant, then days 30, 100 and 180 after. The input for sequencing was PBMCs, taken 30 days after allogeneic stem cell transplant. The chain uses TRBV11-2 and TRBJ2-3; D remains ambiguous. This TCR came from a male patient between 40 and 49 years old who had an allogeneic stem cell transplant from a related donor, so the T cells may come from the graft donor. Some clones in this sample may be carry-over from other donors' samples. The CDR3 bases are TGTGCCAGCAGCGCCTCAACAGATACGCAGTATTTT. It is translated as CASSASTDTQYF. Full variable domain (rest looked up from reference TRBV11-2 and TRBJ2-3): EAGVAQSPRYKIIEKRQSVAFWCNPISGHATLYWYQQILGQGPKLLIQFQNNGVVDDSQLPKDRFSAERLKGVDSTLKIQPAKLEDSAVYLCASSASTDTQYFGPGTRLTVL.